This record covers a single T cell receptor beta chain. The CDR3 runs to 15 residues. Trimming cost V 3 bases and J 11 bases, with 20 bases left between them. Germline CDR1 MDHEN, CDR2 SYDVKM. Original processing methods: Nucleated cell number was recorded as an estimate derived from reference gene primer amplification. TCRdb's table, derived via immunoSEQ multiplex PCR, lists solely in-frame clones and lacks some. V and J calls and clone size follow that table, whereas D and trimming were derived from the DNA. Here the sample spans some 140,000 clones, roughly 89% being singletons. This sample was included in a study of blood T cell repertoires in COVID-19.

The chain uses TRBV28 and TRBJ1-5, with D maybe TRBD1 (6 bases). Material for sequencing was peripheral blood. This clonotype originated in a man aged 50 to 59 with acute or convalescent COVID-19. CDR3 bases: TGTGCCAGCAGTTTGACGGGACACGGAAGGTCGGCCCAGCATTTT. Translated, it gives CASSLTGHGRSAQHF.